This note documents a single T cell receptor beta chain sequence. Germline CDR1 reads SGDLS; CDR2 reads YYNGEE. Trimming took 3 bases from V and 0 from J; bases not matched to a gene: 6. This CDR3 is built from 16 residues. Authors' analysis steps: Amplified reference gene primers provided the basis for estimating nucleated cell counts. Clones were sequenced by immunoSEQ multiplex PCR, and TCRdb holds only the in-frame ones, with some missing. V and J calls and clone size are given by that table; D and trimming were obtained from the DNA. This table has about 240,000 clones, roughly 90% appearing once. The source of the sample is a study of blood T cell repertoires in COVID-19. Study-level background: Spain, Italy and the United States supplied samples that represented acute and convalescent COVID-19.

This sequence joins TRBV9 and TRBJ1-1; 9 bases are shared with TRBD1. Sequenced sample: peripheral blood. The source of this sequence is a man in his 60s with acute or convalescent COVID-19. The CDR3 reads CASSGGQGYLNTEAFF. The CDR3 DNA follows: TGTGCCAGCAGCGGGGGACAGGGTTACCTGAACACTGAAGCTTTCTTT.